Listed below are T cell receptor beta chains from one sample, sequenced in a study of T cells in Graves' hyperthyroidism and ophthalmopathy. In TCRdb, the multiplex PCR reads were re-called with MiXCR into one record per CDR3 protein. The sample includes roughly 710,000 distinct CDR3 sequences, 30% to 40% of them seen just once. Sequenced input: blood. The receptors were sampled from a woman aged 40 to 50 with Graves' hyperthyroidism. CDR3s include the opening cysteine and the closing phenylalanine or tryptophan. D genes are given only for firm matches. Where a row states a size, it is once, few, many or the class of an expanded clone; other rows omit it.

v_call	d_call	j_call	clone_size	cdr3_nt	cdr3_aa
TRBV19	.	TRBJ2-7	.	TGTGCCAGTAGCGCCATGGGGCCGTCGACTCTTCTAGCCTACGAGCAGTACTTC	CASSAMGPSTLLAYEQYF
TRBV7-8	.	TRBJ1-5	many	TGTGCCAGCAGCGACAAACAGGACCCTAGCAATCAGCCCCAGCATTTT	CASSDKQDPSNQPQHF
TRBV20-1	TRBD1	TRBJ1-1	few	TGCAGTGCTAGACCGGGACAGGGCAACACTGAAGCTTTCTTT	CSARPGQGNTEAFF
TRBV6-5	.	TRBJ1-1	.	TGTGCCAGCAGTTACTCGATGGACACTGAAGCTTTCTTT	CASSYSMDTEAFF
TRBV10-3	.	TRBJ1-5	.	TGTGCCATCACCAACTTAGATCAGCCCCAGCATTTT	CAITNLDQPQHF
TRBV7-9	TRBD1	TRBJ2-2	many	TGTGCCAGCAGCTCGGACGACCAGGGGGCCGGGGAGCTGTTTTTT	CASSSDDQGAGELFF
TRBV6-5	.	TRBJ2-7	few	TGTGCCAGCACAAAAGGAGGGCTTTCCTACGAGCAGTACTTC	CASTKGGLSYEQYF
TRBV5-1	TRBD2	TRBJ2-5	.	TGCGCCAGCAGCTTGGCCCCGGGACTAGCGGGGGGCCCATCATCCCAAGAGACCCAGTACTTC	CASSLAPGLAGGPSSQETQYF
TRBV30	TRBD2	TRBJ2-5	many	TGTGCCTCCTGGGGGGGAGAGACCCAGTACTTC	CASWGGETQYF
TRBV7-3	TRBD2	TRBJ2-7	.	TGTGCCAGCAGCTCCGGGCTAGCGGGGGCAGAAGAGCAGTACTTC	CASSSGLAGAEEQYF
TRBV24-1	TRBD2	TRBJ2-5	few	TGTGCCACCAGTGATACCGGGACTAGTCAGTACTTC	CATSDTGTSQYF
TRBV6-2/TRBV6-3	.	TRBJ2-6	.	TGTGCCAGCAGCCGAGAAGGGGGTACAGGGGCCAACGTCCTGACTTTC	CASSREGGTGANVLTF
TRBV7-2	TRBD1	TRBJ1-2	.	TGTGCCAGCAGCCCCAGGGGGGGCTACACCTTC	CASSPRGGYTF
TRBV19	.	TRBJ1-1	.	TGTGCCAGTAGTATGACGGGAGGGACTGGAGCTTTCTTT	CASSMTGGTGAFF
TRBV10-3	TRBD1	TRBJ2-2	.	TGTGCCATCAGTAGGACAGGGGAGGACGGGGAGCTGTTTTTT	CAISRTGEDGELFF
TRBV7-9	TRBD1	TRBJ2-1	.	TGTGCCAGCAGCTCAGGTAGAGGGGGCATCAATGAGCAGTTCTTC	CASSSGRGGINEQFF
TRBV7-9	TRBD1	TRBJ1-2	.	TGTGCCAGCAGCTACCCCCGCTCGACAGGGCAGTACTATGGCTACACCTTC	CASSYPRSTGQYYGYTF